The subject of this entry is one T cell receptor (beta chain). The antigen remains unidentified. Trimming removed 6 bases from V and 1 base from J, with 19 bases in between. CDR1 and CDR2 (germline): MDHEN, SYDVKM. CDR3 length: 16 amino acids. These data originate in a study of cytomegalovirus exposure and HLA in healthy donors. Primers: 60 Vbeta forward and 13 Jbeta reverse. The protocol was immunoSEQ multiplex PCR, while the TCRdb copy is restricted to in-frame clones and leaves out a portion. The sample has approximately 170,000 clones; approximately 88% are singletons. Whole-study results and caveats: For TCR beta chains, V- and J-gene trimming was later linked to a missense DCLRE1C variant. Earlier analysis looked at TCR beta V segments, and most were productive about 90% or about 30% of the time. Some V segments, TRBV6-2 and TRBV6-3 among them, were indistinguishable and were therefore excluded.

The clonotype comes from a boy aged 2-15 years in good health and CMV-seronegative. The chain links TRBV28 to TRBJ2-7, with D hard to call. The sequencing input was PBMCs. The CDR3 nucleotides are TGTGCCAGCAGACCCGTCCCCTCCTACGGGTCCTACGAGCAGTACTTC. It yields the protein CASRPVPSYGSYEQYF.